The clone carrying this TCR beta chain was seen a few times. Its antigen remains unknown. The data are from a study of blood T cells in healthy people across ages. General study findings and limits: Because sorting was not performed, PBMCs prevented conclusive naive versus antigen-experienced comparison. The CMV status of each donor remained undetermined, and this could have confounded shifts in expanded clonotypes.

With 2 bases removed from V and 3 bases from J, the gap between germline ends came to 4 bases. The CDR3 spans 12 residues. For the second PCR, which ran for 7 to 11 cycles, a sample-barcoded 5' primer and a J-beta primer mix were used. TCRdb passed the 5' RACE reads through MiXCR, listing each CDR3 protein once. The sample has about a million distinct CDR3 sequences; about 48% are singletons. The rearrangement joins TRBV12-3 or TRBV12-4 to TRBJ1-1; D is uncertain. Sequenced material: blood. The sequence derives from a man aged 25 to 40 in good health. The CDR3 sequence: CASSLFDTEAFF. In DNA form, the CDR3 reads TGTGCCAGCAGTTTATTTGACACTGAAGCTTTCTTT.